A single sample is the source of the 16 T cell receptor beta chains below, sequenced in a study of beta chain features in type 1 diabetes. Sequencing targeted expressed TCRB transcripts, as all isolated RNA had been reverse transcribed. Using immunoSEQ multiplex PCR, the repertoire was profiled, and TCRdb retains in-frame clones only, with some absent. The table records about 290,000 clones, under 8.5% of them present only once. Material for sequencing was central memory CD4+ T cells from blood. The source of these receptors is a woman in her late teens or twenties in good health.

This chain connects TRBV18 to TRBJ2-3; D unresolved. The CDR3 spans 12 residues. Germline assignment: CDR1 KGHSH and CDR2 LQKENI. V shed 1 base and J shed 6 bases, with 5 bases lying between them. The CDR3 DNA reads as TGTGCCAGCTCACCACAGTCGGATACGCAGTATTTT. It codes for CASSPQSDTQYF.

Written as DNA, the CDR3 is TGTGCCAGTAGTATTGGGGATCTTAGCAATCAGCCCCAGCATTTT. Translating gives CASSIGDLSNQPQHF. The chain is built from TRBV19 and TRBJ1-5; no definite D call. Germline V gene sequence: CDR1 LNHDA, CDR2 SQIVND (reference sequence). The V end lost 3 bases, the J end lost 0 bases, and 9 bases lay between the germline ends. The CDR3 covers 15 residues.

This clone was counted a few times. The chain is built from TRBV29-1 and TRBJ2-5; 7 nucleotides agree with TRBD2. CDR3 length: 14 residues. Germline values: CDR1 SQVTM, CDR2 ANQGSEA. V lost 4 bases to trimming and J lost 3 bases; unmatched junction nucleotides: 8. The CDR3 region is CSVAEGGEEETQYF. CDR3 DNA: TGCAGCGTTGCAGAGGGAGGGGAGGAAGAGACCCAGTACTTC. Using reference TRBV29-1 and TRBJ2-5 for the parts outside the CDR3, the full variable domain is SAVISQKPSRDICQRGTSLTIQCQVDSQVTMMFWYRQQPGQSLTLIATANQGSEATYESGFVIDKFPISRPNLTFSTLTVSNMSPEDSSIYLCSVAEGGEEETQYFGPGTRLLVL.

This clone has a count of ten or more. The chain is built from TRBV7-2 and TRBJ1-4; D ambiguous. Trimming stripped 5 bases from V and 3 bases from J, with 16 bases between. The CDR3 spans 16 residues. Germline V gives CDR1 SGHTA, CDR2 FQGNSA. In nucleotides, the CDR3 is TGTGCCAGCAGCCCCCAACTGGGCGCGTCTAATGAAAAACTGTTTTTT. It is translated as CASSPQLGASNEKLFF.

This clone has a handful of counts. The J gene is TRBJ2-7, the V gene TRBV5-6; perhaps TRBD2 as D (7 bases). V was trimmed by 4 bases and J by 2 bases, leaving 16 bases between them. This CDR3 contains 15 residues. The germline V gene encodes CDR1 SGHDT and CDR2 YYEEEE. The DNA for the CDR3 is TGTGCCAGCAGCCAGTCGGGGGGCCTGGCCTACGAGCAGTACTTC. It specifies CASSQSGGLAYEQYF.

The table lists this clone with a few counts. In DNA, the CDR3 is TGTGCCAGCAGTTACTGGCCAGACAACTATGGCTACACCTTC. Its protein is CASSYWPDNYGYTF. This rearrangement joins TRBV6-5 to TRBJ1-2; D unresolved. Per germline, CDR1 MNHEY and CDR2 SVGAGI. Trimming stripped 1 base from V and 2 bases from J, with 8 bases between. CDR3 size: 14 residues.

The chain uses TRBV29-1 and TRBJ1-4; D ambiguous. CDR1 is SQVTM, CDR2 ANQGSEA, per germline. V was pared by 3 bases and J by 8 bases, with 13 bases between. This CDR3 is built from 13 residues. CDR3 region: CSVDDPTQEKLFF. In nucleotides, the CDR3 is TGCAGCGTTGACGACCCGACCCAGGAAAAACTGTTTTTT. Filled out from reference TRBV29-1 and TRBJ1-4, the complete variable domain reads SAVISQKPSRDICQRGTSLTIQCQVDSQVTMMFWYRQQPGQSLTLIATANQGSEATYESGFVIDKFPISRPNLTFSTLTVSNMSPEDSSIYLCSVDDPTQEKLFFGSGTQLSVL.

The chain links TRBV4-1 to TRBJ2-4; TRBD2 matches 9 bases. The germline gives CDR1 MGHRA, CDR2 YSYEKL. V shed 8 bases, J shed 3 bases, and the junction held 11 bases outside the gene matches. The CDR3 is 16 residues long. CDR3 DNA: TGCGCCAGCGCGGCGGGAGGGCCCTCTGTCAAAAACATTCAGTACTTC. It codes for CASAAGGPSVKNIQYF.

This clone was picked up a small number of times. This chain connects TRBV4-2 to TRBJ1-1, with 7 bases that match TRBD1. V shed 1 base and J 5 bases; nucleotides not matched to a gene: 7. This CDR3 has 15 residues. Germline values: CDR1 LGHNA, CDR2 YNFKEQ. The CDR3 DNA sequence: TGTGCCAGCAGCCAAGCATCGACAGGGTGGACTGAAGCTTTCTTT. Protein: CASSQASTGWTEAFF.

The chain combines TRBV19 with TRBJ1-4, with D unresolved. CDR1 is LNHDA, CDR2 SQIVND, per germline (reference sequence). The CDR3 is 13 amino acids. Trimming shortened V by 5 bases and J by 8 bases, and 12 bases separated the two germline ends. CDR3 amino acids: CASSPHEREKLFF. The CDR3 DNA sequence: TGTGCCAGTAGTCCCCACGAGCGGGAAAAACTGTTTTTT.

Written as DNA, the CDR3 is TGCGCCAGCAGCCCATTAGCTAGCGGGGGGAGTTTGGAGACCCAGTACTTC. Its translation: CASSPLASGGSLETQYF. J is TRBJ2-5 and V is TRBV5-1; TRBD2 agrees at 11 bases. The germline V gene encodes CDR1 SGHRS and CDR2 YFSETQ. There are 17 residues in the CDR3. V gave up 4 bases and J gave up 5 bases; unmatched junction bases: 13.

This clone was counted a few times. The chain employs TRBV5-1 and TRBJ2-3; D not certain. Per the germline V gene, CDR1 is SGHRS and CDR2 is YFSETQ. CDR3 length: 16 amino acids. Trimming removed 0 bases at V and 0 bases at J, with 11 bases between. CDR3 coding DNA: TGCGCCAGCAGCTTGGCTACGAACCCTAGCACAGATACGCAGTATTTT. Encoded protein: CASSLATNPSTDTQYF.

This clone was recorded a few times. Here the CDR3 reads CASSPRTGRTEAFF. The CDR3 DNA sequence: TGCGCCAGCAGCCCTCGGACAGGGAGGACTGAAGCTTTCTTT. V gene TRBV4-3 combines with J gene TRBJ1-1; TRBD1 matches at 8 bases. V was pared by 4 bases and J by 5 bases, with 6 bases of the junction left unmatched. Germline V gives CDR1 LGHNA, CDR2 YSLEER. The CDR3 contains 14 residues.

The chain recombines TRBV19 with TRBJ1-1; a weak D match, TRBD1 (5 bases). The germline V gene has CDR1 LNHDA and CDR2 SQIVND (reference sequence). The CDR3 totals 14 residues. V lost 7 bases, J lost 5 bases, and 17 bases lay in between. In nucleotides, the CDR3 is TGTGCCAGTACCCTATGGGGGGGTCGGACTGAAGCTTTCTTT. It codes for CASTLWGGRTEAFF.

There are a few counts of this clone. This chain joins TRBV7-2 and TRBJ1-2; TRBD1 matches 7 bases. Germline CDR1 SGHTA, CDR2 FQGNSA. Trimming cost V 4 bases and J 4 bases; bases outside gene matches: 9. This CDR3 comprises 15 residues. The CDR3 DNA reads as TGTGCCAGCAGCTCGCGGACAGGCGGAGGCTATGGCTACACCTTC. It encodes CASSSRTGGGYGYTF.

V usage is TRBV7-6 and J usage is TRBJ2-3, with a weak D call TRBD2 (5 bases). This CDR3 is built from 16 residues. Germline-derived CDR1 and CDR2 are SGHVS and FNYEAQ. Trimming removed 5 bases from V and 0 bases from J, with 15 bases in between. The CDR3 spells CASSRDTRTSTDTQYF. As DNA, the CDR3 is TGTGCCAGCAGCCGAGATACCCGGACTAGCACAGATACGCAGTATTTT.